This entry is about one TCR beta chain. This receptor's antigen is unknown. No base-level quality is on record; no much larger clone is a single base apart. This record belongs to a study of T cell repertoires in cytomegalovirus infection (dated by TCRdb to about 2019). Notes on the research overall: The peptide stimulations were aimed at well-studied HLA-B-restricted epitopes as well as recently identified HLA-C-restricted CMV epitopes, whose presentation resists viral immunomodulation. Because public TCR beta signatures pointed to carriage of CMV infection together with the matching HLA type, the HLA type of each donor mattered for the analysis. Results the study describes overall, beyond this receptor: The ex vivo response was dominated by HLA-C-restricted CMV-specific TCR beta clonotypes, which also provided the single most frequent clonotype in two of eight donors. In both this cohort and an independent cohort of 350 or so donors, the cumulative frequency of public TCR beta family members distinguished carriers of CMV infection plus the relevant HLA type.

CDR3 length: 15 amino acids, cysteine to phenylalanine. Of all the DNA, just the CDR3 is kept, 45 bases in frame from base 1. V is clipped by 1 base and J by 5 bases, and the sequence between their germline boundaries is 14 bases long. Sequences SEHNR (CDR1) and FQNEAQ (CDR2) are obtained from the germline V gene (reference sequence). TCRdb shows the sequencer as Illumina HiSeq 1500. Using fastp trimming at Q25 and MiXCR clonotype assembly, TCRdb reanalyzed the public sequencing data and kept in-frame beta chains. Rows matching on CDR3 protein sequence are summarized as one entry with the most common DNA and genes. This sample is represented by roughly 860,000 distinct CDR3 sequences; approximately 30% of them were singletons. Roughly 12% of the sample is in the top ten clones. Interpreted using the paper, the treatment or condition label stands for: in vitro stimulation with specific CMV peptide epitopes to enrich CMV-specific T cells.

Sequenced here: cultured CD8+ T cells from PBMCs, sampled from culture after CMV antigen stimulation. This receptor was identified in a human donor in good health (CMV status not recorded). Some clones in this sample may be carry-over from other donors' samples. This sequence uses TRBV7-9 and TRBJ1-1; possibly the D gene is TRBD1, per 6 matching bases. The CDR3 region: CASSLGPRGGTEAFF. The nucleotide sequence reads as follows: TGTGCCAGCAGCTTAGGTCCCAGGGGAGGAACTGAAGCTTTCTTT.